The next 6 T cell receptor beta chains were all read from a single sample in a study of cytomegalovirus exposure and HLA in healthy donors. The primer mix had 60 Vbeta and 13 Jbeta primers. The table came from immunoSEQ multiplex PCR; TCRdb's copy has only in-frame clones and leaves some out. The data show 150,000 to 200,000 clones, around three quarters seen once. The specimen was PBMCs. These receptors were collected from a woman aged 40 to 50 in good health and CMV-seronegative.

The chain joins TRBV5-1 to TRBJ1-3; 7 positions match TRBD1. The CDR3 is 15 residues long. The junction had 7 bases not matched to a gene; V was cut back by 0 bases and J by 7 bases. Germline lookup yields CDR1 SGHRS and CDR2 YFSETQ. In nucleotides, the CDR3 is TGCGCCAGCAGCTTGGATGCGGCAGGGGGGAACACCATATATTTT. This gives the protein CASSLDAAGGNTIYF.

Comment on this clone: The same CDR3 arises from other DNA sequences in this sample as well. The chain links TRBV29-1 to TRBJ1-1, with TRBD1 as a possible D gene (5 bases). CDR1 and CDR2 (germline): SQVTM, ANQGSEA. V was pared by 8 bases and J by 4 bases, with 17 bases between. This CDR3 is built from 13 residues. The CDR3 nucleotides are TGCAGCCTGATGAAAGGGCAGGGCACTGAAGCTTTCTTT. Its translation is CSLMKGQGTEAFF.

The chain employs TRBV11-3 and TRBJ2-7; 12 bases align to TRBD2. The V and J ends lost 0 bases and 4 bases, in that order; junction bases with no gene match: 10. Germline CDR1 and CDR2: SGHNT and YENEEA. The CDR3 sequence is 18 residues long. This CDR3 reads CASSLDPLGLAGLYEQYF. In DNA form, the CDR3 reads TGTGCCAGCAGCTTAGACCCCCTCGGACTAGCGGGACTATACGAGCAGTACTTC.

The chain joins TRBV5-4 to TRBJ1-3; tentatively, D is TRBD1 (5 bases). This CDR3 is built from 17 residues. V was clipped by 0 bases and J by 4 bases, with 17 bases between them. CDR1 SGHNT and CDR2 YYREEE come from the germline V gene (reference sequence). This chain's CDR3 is CASSLDSVVQGGNTIYF. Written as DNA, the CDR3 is TGTGCCAGCAGCTTGGATTCCGTCGTGCAGGGAGGAAACACCATATATTTT.

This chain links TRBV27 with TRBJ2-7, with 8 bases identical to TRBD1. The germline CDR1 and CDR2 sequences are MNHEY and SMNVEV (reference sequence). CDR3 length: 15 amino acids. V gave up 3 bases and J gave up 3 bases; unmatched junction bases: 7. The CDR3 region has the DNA TGTGCCAGCAGTTTGGTCGGACAGGGACGCTACGAGCAGTACTTC. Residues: CASSLVGQGRYEQYF.

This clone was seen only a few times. The CDR3 loop is CASNEVAGGANEQFF. The CDR3 DNA reads TGCGCCAGCAACGAAGTAGCGGGAGGGGCAAATGAGCAGTTCTTC. V gene TRBV5-1 combines with J gene TRBJ2-1; 11 bases are shared with TRBD2. The CDR3 runs to 15 residues. The ends lost 6 bases at V and 7 bases at J; junction bases unmatched: 9. Germline V gives CDR1 SGHRS, CDR2 YFSETQ.